Below are 30 T cell receptor beta chains sequenced from a single sample in a study of CD8+ T cells in alopecia areata. Extracted RNA was reverse transcribed, and the resulting cDNA served as sequencing template. Some clones are missing from TCRdb's copy, which holds only in-frame ones; the method was immunoSEQ multiplex PCR. The sample carries 95,000 to 120,000 clones, 55% to 75% recorded once. The material sequenced was CD8+ T cells sorted from blood. Receptor source: a human donor in good health.

The rearrangement links TRBV5-6 to TRBJ2-7; 9 bases are a match to TRBD1. Germline values: CDR1 SGHDT, CDR2 YYEEEE. J lost 7 bases, V lost 4 bases, and 6 bases had no gene match. The CDR3 runs 13 residues. CDR3 bases: TGTGCCAGCAGCCAAGTGACAGGGGGAGAGCAGTACTTC. It is translated as CASSQVTGGEQYF.

This clone was observed a handful of times. This specimen includes other DNA sequences encoding the same CDR3. V gene TRBV5-6 combines with J gene TRBJ2-1, with no clear D. This CDR3 comprises 13 residues. The V gene's germline CDR1 is SGHDT and CDR2 YYEEEE. Trimming stripped 1 base from V and 1 base from J, with 3 bases between. Here the CDR3 reads CASSLSSYNEQFF. In DNA form, the CDR3 reads TGTGCCAGCAGCTTGAGTTCCTACAATGAGCAGTTCTTC.

The chain couples TRBV29-1 to TRBJ2-7; D remains unclear. CDR3 length: 11 residues. Trimming left V 7 bases short and J 6 bases short, with 13 bases between. Germline V gene lookup returns CDR1 SQVTM and CDR2 ANQGSEA. For the CDR3, the DNA is TGCAGCGGGGTTGAGGAAGGCGAGCAGTACTTC. It codes for CSGVEEGEQYF.

There are a few counts of this clone. In DNA form, the CDR3 reads TGTGCCAGCAGTGAAATAAAGGGGCCGGATACGCAGTATTTT. This encodes CASSEIKGPDTQYF. The chain links TRBV6-5 to TRBJ2-3, with D perhaps TRBD1 (5 bases). The CDR3 loop spans 14 amino acids. Trimming removed 5 bases from V and 6 bases from J, with 15 bases in between. Germline V gene lookup returns CDR1 MNHEY and CDR2 SVGAGI.

J is TRBJ1-1 and V is TRBV30; tentative D call: TRBD1 (5 bases). Germline V gene sequence: CDR1 GTSNPN, CDR2 SVGIG (reference sequence). V gave up 4 bases and J gave up 5 bases, with 14 bases separating them. The CDR3 loop spans 13 amino acids. In DNA form, the CDR3 reads TGTGCCTGGACTCCTGGGGGGGGGACTGAAGCTTTCTTT. Amino acid sequence: CAWTPGGGTEAFF.

This clone was detected only a few times. The V call is TRBV9, the J call TRBJ2-3, with D possibly TRBD2 on 5 matching bases. Germline-derived CDR1 and CDR2 are SGDLS and YYNGEE. There are 15 residues in the CDR3. V was pared by 0 bases and J by 3 bases, with 11 bases between. Here the CDR3 reads CASSVGGLGTDTQYF. Written as DNA, the CDR3 is TGTGCCAGCAGCGTAGGAGGGCTTGGGACAGATACGCAGTATTTT.

This sequence joins TRBV9 and TRBJ2-3, with D uncertain. V shed 4 bases and J shed 1 base, with 4 bases lying between them. This CDR3 is 12 amino acids long. CDR1 is SGDLS, CDR2 YYNGEE, per germline. CDR3 sequence: CASSQGTDTQYF. CDR3 bases: TGTGCCAGCAGCCAAGGCACAGATACGCAGTATTTT.

This clone came up a few times. The chain couples TRBV14 to TRBJ2-1, with TRBD1 matching over 7 bases. The V and J ends lost 4 bases and 3 bases, in that order; junction bases with no gene match: 9. CDR3 length: 16 amino acids. Looked up from germline, CDR1 is SGHDN and CDR2 is FVKESK. CDR3 in amino acids: CASSRIDRELYNEQFF. CDR3 DNA: TGTGCCAGCAGCCGCATCGACAGGGAGCTCTACAATGAGCAGTTCTTC.

The chain carries TRBV6-5 and TRBJ1-2, with 10 bases matching TRBD1. With 5 bases clipped from V and 8 bases from J, the junction kept 8 bases outside the gene matches. CDR3 length: 14 amino acids. Germline loops: CDR1 MNHEY, CDR2 SVGAGI. CDR3 loop: CASSERDRGAGYTF. The CDR3 DNA reads TGTGCCAGCAGTGAACGGGACAGGGGAGCGGGCTACACCTTC.

This clone was counted between two and nine times. V is TRBV5-1 and J is TRBJ2-3; D gene unclear. Between the trimmed V and J ends, which lost 0 bases and 1 base, there was a span of 9 bases. The CDR3 covers 15 residues. CDR1 and CDR2 from the germline V gene are SGHRS and YFSETQ. The CDR3 loop reads CASSLAVVRTDTQYF. Written as DNA, the CDR3 is TGCGCCAGCAGCTTGGCGGTGGTGCGCACAGATACGCAGTATTTT.

This clone was seen a handful of times. The chain has TRBV7-2 and TRBJ2-7; possibly TRBD2 for D (5 bases). Germline V gene data show CDR1 as SGHTA and CDR2 as FQGNSA. Trimming removed 1 base at V and 3 bases at J, with 13 bases between. CDR3 length equals 15 residues. The CDR3 DNA is TGTGCCAGCAGCTTAGGGCTAGCTTCGAGCTACGAGCAGTACTTC. Protein: CASSLGLASSYEQYF. Drawing the rest from reference TRBV7-2 and TRBJ2-7, the complete variable domain is GAGVSQSPSNKVTEKGKDVELRCDPISGHTALYWYRQSLGQGLEFLIYFQGNSAPDKSGLPSDRFSAERTGGSVSTLTIQRTQQEDSAVYLCASSLGLASSYEQYFGPGTRLTVT.

This chain connects TRBV2 to TRBJ2-1; D possibly corresponds to TRBD2 (6 bases). V lost 1 base and J lost 9, with 10 bases in between. The CDR3 length is 13 residues. Per germline, CDR1 SNHLY and CDR2 FYNNEI. CDR3 residues: CASSEGDGSEQFF. As DNA, the CDR3 is TGTGCCAGCAGTGAAGGGGACGGGAGTGAGCAGTTCTTC.

V is TRBV28 and J is TRBJ2-2; TRBD2 matches at 7 bases. There are 13 residues in the CDR3. Germline assignment: CDR1 MDHEN and CDR2 SYDVKM. The V gene end was trimmed by 5 bases and the J gene end by 13 bases; junction bases not matched to a gene: 10. CDR3 bases: TGTGCCAGCAGTGTGGCTGCGGGGGAGGCGCTGTTTTTT. Translated: CASSVAAGEALFF.

The CDR3 region is CASVEEGVETQYF. CDR3 in DNA: TGTGCCAGCGTAGAGGAGGGGGTAGAGACCCAGTACTTC. The V call is TRBV25-1, the J call TRBJ2-5; D possibly uses TRBD1 or TRBD2 (6 bases each). Germline CDR1 is MGHDK and CDR2 is SYGVNS. Trimming cost V 8 bases and J 4 bases, with 14 bases left between them. This CDR3 spans 13 amino acids.

The chain links TRBV4-1 to TRBJ1-2; no clear D. The CDR3 loop spans 13 amino acids. Germline-derived CDR1 and CDR2 are MGHRA and YSYEKL. Trimming took off 4 bases at V and 2 bases at J, with 8 bases between the two ends. CDR3: CASSPNGNYGYTF. CDR3 nucleotide sequence: TGCGCCAGCAGCCCGAATGGGAACTATGGCTACACCTTC.

This clone was detected only once. This rearrangement joins TRBV4-1 to TRBJ2-2, with D maybe TRBD2 (6 bases). Between the trimmed V and J ends, which lost 2 bases and 4 bases, there was a span of 8 bases. This CDR3 has 14 residues. Germline loops: CDR1 MGHRA, CDR2 YSYEKL. The CDR3 nucleotides are TGCGCCAGCAGCCAACTGGGGGGCACCGGGGAGCTGTTTTTT. Residues: CASSQLGGTGELFF.

The genes are TRBV27 and TRBJ2-3, with D maybe TRBD2 (5 bases). Trimming shortened V by 6 bases and J by 1 base, and 11 bases separated the two germline ends. Per germline, CDR1 MNHEY and CDR2 SMNVEV (reference sequence). The CDR3 runs 14 residues. CDR3 loop: CASSPGRGTDTQYF. In DNA form, the CDR3 reads TGTGCCAGCAGCCCTGGGCGGGGCACAGATACGCAGTATTTT.

This clone was detected once. The chain combines TRBV29-1 with TRBJ2-5; either TRBD1 or TRBD2 may fit D (5 bases each). This CDR3 is built from 15 residues. V was cut by 7 bases and J by 5 bases, with 23 bases left in between. The germline gives CDR1 SQVTM, CDR2 ANQGSEA. CDR3 DNA: TGCAGCGCCGCCTCGGGGCTAGCAGTTCGGGAGACCCAGTACTTC. Translation gives CSAASGLAVRETQYF.

This clone occurred a few times. The gene calls are TRBV28 and TRBJ2-5; D is perhaps TRBD1 (6 bases). The length of the CDR3 is 17 residues. Per the germline V gene, CDR1 is MDHEN and CDR2 is SYDVKM. V was cut by 3 bases and J by 1 base, with 18 bases left in between. The CDR3 coding sequence is TGTGCCAGCAGTTTGTCCCCGGGGACATCTCTCCAAGAGACCCAGTACTTC. Translation gives CASSLSPGTSLQETQYF.

This clone was found a few times. The chain joins TRBV19 to TRBJ2-7; D is undetermined. This CDR3 region has 12 residues. Germline loops: CDR1 LNHDA, CDR2 SQIVND (reference sequence). V lost 1 base to trimming and J lost 5 bases, with 6 bases between them. CDR3 amino acids: CASSIADDEQYF. Written as DNA, the CDR3 is TGTGCCAGTAGTATAGCTGACGACGAGCAGTACTTC.

The V gene is TRBV5-4, the J gene TRBJ2-5, with a possible D match to TRBD2 (5 bases). Deletions cut 0 bases from V and 5 bases from J, with 11 bases between. Per the germline V gene, CDR1 is SGHNT and CDR2 is YYREEE (reference sequence). CDR3 size: 14 residues. The CDR3 protein is CASSLVGGRETQYF. The CDR3 DNA follows: TGTGCCAGCAGCTTGGTAGGAGGTCGGGAGACCCAGTACTTC.

This clone was counted between two and nine times. The CDR3 is CASSNIQGALYGYTF. DNA of the CDR3: TGTGCCAGCAGTAATATACAGGGGGCTCTCTATGGCTACACCTTC. The genes are TRBV6-5 and TRBJ1-2; 9 nucleotides align to TRBD1. Germline trimming cut 5 bases from V and 4 bases from J; bases unmatched to any gene: 8. CDR1 MNHEY and CDR2 SVGAGI come from the germline V gene. CDR3 length: 15 residues.

V is TRBV9 and J is TRBJ2-2; perhaps TRBD1 as D (5 bases). CDR1 and CDR2 from the germline V gene are SGDLS and YYNGEE. V lost 1 base and J 7 bases, leaving 5 bases between the germline ends. The CDR3 is 12 amino acids. The CDR3 coding sequence is TGTGCCAGCAGCGTACAGGGCGGGGAGCTGTTTTTT. Amino acid sequence: CASSVQGGELFF.

The CDR3 loop is CASSPGGDQPQHF. The DNA of the CDR3 is TGTGCCAGCAGCCCCGGTGGGGATCAGCCCCAGCATTTT. The V call is TRBV7-9, the J call TRBJ1-5; D gene ambiguous. Trimming removed 5 bases from V and 5 bases from J, with 10 bases in between. Germline V gives CDR1 SEHNR, CDR2 FQNEAQ (reference sequence). The CDR3 totals 13 residues.

The V call is TRBV15, the J call TRBJ2-1; 11 bases are a match to TRBD2. The J segment lost 1 base and the V segment lost 3 bases, leaving 2 bases of the junction unmatched. Germline V gives CDR1 LNHNV, CDR2 YYDKDF (reference sequence). The CDR3 extends over 16 amino acids. CDR3 in DNA: TGTGCCACCAGCAGCGCTAGCGGGGGGTCCTACAATGAGCAGTTCTTC. Translating it yields CATSSASGGSYNEQFF. Full variable domain (rest looked up from reference TRBV15 and TRBJ2-1): DAMVIQNPRYQVTQFGKPVTLSCSQTLNHNVMYWYQQKSSQAPKLLFHYYDKDFNNEADTPDNFQSRRPNTSFCFLDIRSPGLGDTAMYLCATSSASGGSYNEQFFGPGTRLTVL.

In this sample, this clone turned up a few times. Other DNA sequences within the sample encode an identical CDR3. V is TRBV13 and J is TRBJ2-1; possibly TRBD2 for D (5 bases). The V and J ends lost 1 base and 0 bases respectively, with 7 bases between them. CDR1 and CDR2 from the germline V gene are PRHDT and FYEKMQ (reference sequence). The CDR3 is 15 residues long. CDR3 sequence: CASSLAGSSYNEQFF. CDR3 coding DNA: TGTGCCAGCAGCTTAGCGGGGAGCTCCTACAATGAGCAGTTCTTC.

J is TRBJ2-3 and V is TRBV5-1; TRBD1 aligns across 10 bases. The germline V gene has CDR1 SGHRS and CDR2 YFSETQ. The CDR3 covers 15 residues. The V segment lost 4 bases and the J segment 2 bases; nucleotides outside the gene matches: 4. The CDR3 is CASSRDRGLTDTQYF. The CDR3 DNA reads TGCGCCAGCAGCCGGGACAGGGGACTCACAGATACGCAGTATTTT.

The CDR3 protein is CASSYSWGHYGYTF. The CDR3 bases are TGTGCCAGCAGTTACTCCTGGGGCCACTATGGCTACACCTTC. V gene TRBV6-5 combines with J gene TRBJ1-2, with D tentatively TRBD1 (5 bases). Trimming pared 0 bases from V and 3 bases from J, leaving 8 bases between. The CDR3 loop spans 14 amino acids. Germline CDR1 MNHEY, CDR2 SVGAGI.

The J gene is TRBJ2-3, the V gene TRBV2; 7 bases fit TRBD2. The CDR3 contains 14 residues. V lost 8 bases, J lost 5 bases, and 10 bases stayed unmatched. Looked up from germline, CDR1 is SNHLY and CDR2 is FYNNEI. The CDR3 loop is CASAHRGVRDTQYF. In DNA form, the CDR3 reads TGTGCCAGCGCCCACCGGGGGGTCAGAGATACGCAGTATTTT. Full variable domain (remainder filled in from reference TRBV2 and TRBJ2-3): EPEVTQTPSHQVTQMGQEVILRCVPISNHLYFYWYRQILGQKVEFLVSFYNNEISEKSEIFDDQFSVERPDGSNFTLKIRSTKLEDSAMYFCASAHRGVRDTQYFGPGTRLTVL.

The chain employs TRBV13 and TRBJ2-1, with 7 bases identical to TRBD1. V shed 5 bases, J shed 9 bases, and the junction held 4 bases outside the gene matches. The CDR3 totals 12 residues. Per the germline V gene, CDR1 is PRHDT and CDR2 is FYEKMQ (reference sequence). CDR3 loop: CASSQGVGEQFF. CDR3 coding DNA: TGTGCCAGCAGCCAGGGGGTGGGTGAGCAGTTCTTC.